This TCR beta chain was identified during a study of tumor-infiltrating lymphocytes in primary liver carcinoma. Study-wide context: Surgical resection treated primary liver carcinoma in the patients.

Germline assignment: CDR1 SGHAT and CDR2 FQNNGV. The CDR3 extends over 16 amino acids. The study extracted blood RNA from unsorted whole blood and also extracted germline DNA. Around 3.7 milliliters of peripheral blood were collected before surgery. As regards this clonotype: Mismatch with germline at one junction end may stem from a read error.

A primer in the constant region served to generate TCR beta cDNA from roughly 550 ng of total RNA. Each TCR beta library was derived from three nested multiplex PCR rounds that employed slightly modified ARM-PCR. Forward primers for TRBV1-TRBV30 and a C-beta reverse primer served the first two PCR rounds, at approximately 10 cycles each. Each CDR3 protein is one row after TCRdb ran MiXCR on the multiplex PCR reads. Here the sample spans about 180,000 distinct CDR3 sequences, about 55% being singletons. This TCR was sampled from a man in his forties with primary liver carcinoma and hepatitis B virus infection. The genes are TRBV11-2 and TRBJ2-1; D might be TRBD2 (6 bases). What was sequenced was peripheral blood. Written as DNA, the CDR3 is TGTACCAGCAGCTTAGATCACGGGGGAGGACTAAGTGTGCAGTTCTTC. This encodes CTSSLDHGGGLSVQFF.